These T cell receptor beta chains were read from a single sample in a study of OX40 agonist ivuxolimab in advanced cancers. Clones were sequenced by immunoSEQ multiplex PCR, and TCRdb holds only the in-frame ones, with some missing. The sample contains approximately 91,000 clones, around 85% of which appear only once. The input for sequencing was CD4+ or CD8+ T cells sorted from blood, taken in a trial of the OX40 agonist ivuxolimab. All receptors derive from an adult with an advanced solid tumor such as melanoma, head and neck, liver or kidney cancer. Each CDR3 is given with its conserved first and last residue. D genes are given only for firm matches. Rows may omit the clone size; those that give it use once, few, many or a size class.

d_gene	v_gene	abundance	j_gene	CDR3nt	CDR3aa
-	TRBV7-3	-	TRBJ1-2	TGTGCCAGCAGCTTATATTCGAGGACGGATGGCTACACCTTC	CASSLYSRTDGYTF
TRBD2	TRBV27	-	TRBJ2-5	TGTGCCAGCAGTTCTTACTCATCCAAGGCGGGGGGGTGGAAGACCCAGTACTTC	CASSSYSSKAGGWKTQYF
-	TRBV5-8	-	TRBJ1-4	TGTGCCAGCAGCCGATTAGGACCTGGGGAAAAACTGTTTTTT	CASSRLGPGEKLFF
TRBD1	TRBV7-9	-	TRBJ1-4	TGTGCCAGCAGCTTGGACAGGATCGGTGAAAAACTGTTTTTT	CASSLDRIGEKLFF
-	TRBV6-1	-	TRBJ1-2	TGTGCCAGCAGTGAAGGGAACAGGGCGAACACCTTC	CASSEGNRANTF
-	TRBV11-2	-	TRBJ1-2	TGTGCCAGCAGCTTAGGTACAGGATATGGCTACACCTTC	CASSLGTGYGYTF
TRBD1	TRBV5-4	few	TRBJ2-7	TGTGCCAGCAGCACCGACAGGGGGCGAAGGCCATACGAGCAGTACTTC	CASSTDRGRRPYEQYF
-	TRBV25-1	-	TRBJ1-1	TGTGCCAGCAGTGAATATGACGCACTCAGGCCTTGGGGCACTGAAGCTTTCTTT	CASSEYDALRPWGTEAFF
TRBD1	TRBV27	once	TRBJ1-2	TGTGCCAGCAGTCGTGGGACAGGGGGCGTCTCGGATGGCTACACCTTC	CASSRGTGGVSDGYTF
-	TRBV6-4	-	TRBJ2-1	TGTGCCAGCAGCATTAACTACCCCGCGAACAATGAGCAGTTCTTC	CASSINYPANNEQFF
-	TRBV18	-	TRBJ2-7	TGTGCCAGCTCACCACCACAGCCCTCCTACGAGCAGTACTTC	CASSPPQPSYEQYF
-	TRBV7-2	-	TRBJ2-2	TGTGCCAGCAGCTTAGCGTTTCTGGGGGCGGGATCCGGGGAGCTGTTTTTT	CASSLAFLGAGSGELFF
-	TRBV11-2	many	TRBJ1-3	TGTGCCAGCAGCTTAGAACCCTCTGGAAACACCATATATTTT	CASSLEPSGNTIYF